This record covers a single T cell receptor beta chain. Its specificity is not known. The data were obtained in a study of a mutant IDH1 vaccine in newly diagnosed glioma. Overall study: Across weeks 1, 3, 5, 7, 11, 15, 19 and 23, patients received a vaccination each time, eight in all. The study started vaccination 4-6 weeks after radiotherapy alone, or with temozolomide cycles. Patients under treatment included roughly 60% males and approximately 38% females and had a mean age of around 37 years.

General observations from the study: Among patients, approximately 93% showed immune responses induced by the vaccine.

The germline gives CDR1 SGHRS, CDR2 YFSETQ. V lost 4 bases, J lost 13 bases, and 17 bases stayed unmatched. The CDR3 covers 16 residues. Repertoires were generated with immunoSEQ multiplex PCR, while TCRdb's copy carries only in-frame clones and drops some. The table has over 45,000 clones, about 88% seen once; the top ten hold 6.5% to 8.5%. Time point meaning: week 5, during vaccination. Doses consisted of 300 ug of mutant IDH1 20-mer peptide each, paired with topical imiquimod. This TCR came from a woman between 45 and 60 years old with glioma. V gene TRBV5-1 combines with J gene TRBJ1-6; 7 bases map to TRBD1. Source: PBMCs, taken from a glioma patient whose treatment included an IDH1 peptide vaccine. CDR3 sequence reads: CASSDSETGTTRPLHF. The CDR3 nucleotides read TGCGCCAGCAGCGACTCCGAGACAGGGACTACCCGGCCCCTCCACTTT.